This paragraph covers one T cell receptor (beta chain) sequence. This sample is drawn from a study of blood T cell repertoires in COVID-19. Study at large: The analysed material was cDNA or gDNA that came from T cells, B-cell-depleted T cells, or PBMCs.

Ages ranged from roughly 18 to 95 years, with residence in about two dozen US areas. Donors were grouped by their self-reported clinical history. Assay used: immunoSEQ multiplex PCR; TCRdb lists only in-frame clones, some missing. The table lists a few hundred thousand clones, nearly 90% of them singletons. The length of the CDR3 is 15 residues. Germline loops: CDR1 KGHSH, CDR2 LQKENI. V shed 6 bases and J 4 bases; nucleotides not matched to a gene: 6. The sequence was obtained from a young man who had been exposed to COVID-19. J is TRBJ1-5 and V is TRBV18; 10 nucleotides agree with TRBD1. The sequencing input was PBMCs or T cells enriched from blood (not recorded which). The chain's CDR3 is CASSRQGARNQPQHF. As DNA, the CDR3 is TGTGCCAGCTCGCGACAGGGGGCTAGGAATCAGCCCCAGCATTTT.